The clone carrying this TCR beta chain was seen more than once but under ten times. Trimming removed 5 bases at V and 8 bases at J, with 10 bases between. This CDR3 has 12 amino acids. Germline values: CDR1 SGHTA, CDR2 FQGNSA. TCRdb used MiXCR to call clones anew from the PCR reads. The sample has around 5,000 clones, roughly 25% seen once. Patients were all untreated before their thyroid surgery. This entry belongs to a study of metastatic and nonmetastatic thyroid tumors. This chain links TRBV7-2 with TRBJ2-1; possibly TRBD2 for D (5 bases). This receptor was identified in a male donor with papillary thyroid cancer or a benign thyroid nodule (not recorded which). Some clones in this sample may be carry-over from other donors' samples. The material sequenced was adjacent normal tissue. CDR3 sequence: CASSRPGYEQFF. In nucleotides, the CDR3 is TGTGCCAGCAGCCGACCGGGATATGAGCAGTTCTTC.